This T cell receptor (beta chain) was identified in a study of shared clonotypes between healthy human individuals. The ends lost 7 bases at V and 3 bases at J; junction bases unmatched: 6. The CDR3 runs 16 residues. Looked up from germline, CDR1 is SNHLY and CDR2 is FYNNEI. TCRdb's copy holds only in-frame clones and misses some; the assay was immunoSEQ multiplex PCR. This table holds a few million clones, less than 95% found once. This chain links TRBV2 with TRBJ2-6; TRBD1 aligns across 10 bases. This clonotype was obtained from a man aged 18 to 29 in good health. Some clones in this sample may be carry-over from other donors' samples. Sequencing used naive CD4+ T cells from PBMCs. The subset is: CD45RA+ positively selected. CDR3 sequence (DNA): TGTGCCAGCAAGGAGACAGGGGGCGTTGGGGCCAACGTCCTGACTTTC. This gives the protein CASKETGGVGANVLTF. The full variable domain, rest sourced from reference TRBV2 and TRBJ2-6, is EPEVTQTPSHQVTQMGQEVILRCVPISNHLYFYWYRQILGQKVEFLVSFYNNEISEKSEIFDDQFSVERPDGSNFTLKIRSTKLEDSAMYFCASKETGGVGANVLTFGAGSRLTVL.